These 25 T cell receptor beta chains came from one sample sequenced in a study of blood T cell repertoires in COVID-19. Libraries were prepared by immunoSEQ multiplex PCR; TCRdb keeps only in-frame clonotypes and omits some of them. This table holds 65,000 to 100,000 clones, 80% to 90% found once. Input material: peripheral blood. These receptors originate from an elderly woman with acute or convalescent COVID-19.

The chain uses TRBV5-4 and TRBJ2-3, with D possibly matching TRBD2 (7 bases). V gave up 0 bases and J gave up 3 bases, with 11 bases separating them. The CDR3 has 15 residues. In germline, CDR1 is SGHNT, CDR2 YYREEE (reference sequence). CDR3 nucleotide sequence: TGTGCCAGCAGCTTGGAGGGGGGGCGTACAGATACGCAGTATTTT. Its translation: CASSLEGGRTDTQYF.

The V and J genes are TRBV3-1 (or the pseudogene TRBV3-2) and TRBJ2-1, with no clear D. V was shortened by 1 base and J by 9 bases, with 7 bases between the two germline ends. The CDR3 totals 12 residues. Per germline, CDR1 LGHDT and CDR2 YNNKEL (reference sequence). Here the CDR3 DNA reads TGTGCCAGCAGCCAAGCAGACACTGAGCAGTTCTTC. This gives the protein CASSQADTEQFF.

This clone was seen a few times. The chain employs TRBV30 and TRBJ1-1; 7 bases align to TRBD1. Germline loops: CDR1 GTSNPN, CDR2 SVGIG (reference sequence). This CDR3 comprises 14 residues. The V gene end was trimmed by 3 bases and the J gene end by 4 bases; junction bases not matched to a gene: 8. DNA of the CDR3: TGTGCCTGGAGAGAAGACAGGGTGGGCACTGAAGCTTTCTTT. Protein: CAWREDRVGTEAFF.

By share, this clone counts as large. This chain connects TRBV7-2 to TRBJ1-5, with a weak D call TRBD1 (6 bases). Germline CDR1 reads SGHTA; CDR2 reads FQGNSA. CDR3 size: 15 residues. V lost 5 bases, J lost 4 bases, and 15 bases lay in between. The CDR3 here is CASSLERGLNQPQHF. The CDR3 nucleotides read TGTGCCAGCAGCCTAGAGCGGGGGCTGAATCAGCCCCAGCATTTT.

The rearrangement links TRBV11-3 to TRBJ2-4, with D unresolved. This CDR3 has 13 residues. CDR1 and CDR2 from the germline V gene are SGHNT and YENEEA. V lost 1 base to trimming and J lost 4 bases, with 5 bases between them. The CDR3 nucleotides read TGTGCCAGCAGCTTAGGAGGAAAAAACATTCAGTACTTC. Translated: CASSLGGKNIQYF.

The chain combines TRBV7-9 with TRBJ1-5, with 9 positions matching TRBD1. J was trimmed by 2 bases and V by 4 bases; bases with no gene match: 6. Germline assignment: CDR1 SEHNR and CDR2 FQNEAQ (reference sequence). CDR3 length equals 16 residues. CDR3 amino acids: CASSSGDRAGNQPQHF. The DNA of the CDR3 is TGTGCCAGCAGCTCTGGGGACAGGGCGGGCAATCAGCCCCAGCATTTT.

The chain has TRBV6-2 or TRBV6-3 and TRBJ1-3, with D perhaps TRBD1 (6 bases). V dropped 2 bases and J dropped 0 bases, with 8 bases sitting between them. The CDR3 is 15 amino acids. The germline CDR1 and CDR2 sequences are MNHEY and SVGEGT. The CDR3: CASSYGTISGNTIYF. The CDR3 DNA sequence: TGTGCCAGCAGTTACGGGACAATCTCTGGAAACACCATATATTTT.

The chain employs TRBV5-5 and TRBJ1-2, with D hard to call. The CDR3 is 15 residues long. Trimming pared 3 bases from V and 4 bases from J, leaving 16 bases between. Germline values: CDR1 SGHKS, CDR2 YYEKEE (reference sequence). CDR3 region: CASSSYSPGSYGYTF. As DNA, the CDR3 is TGTGCCAGCAGCTCCTACTCTCCCGGGAGCTATGGCTACACCTTC.

This chain connects TRBV5-4 to TRBJ2-1; TRBD2 matches at 12 bases. The germline V gene encodes CDR1 SGHNT and CDR2 YYREEE (reference sequence). The CDR3 contains 16 residues. The V and J ends lost 4 bases and 6 bases, in that order; junction bases with no gene match: 8. The CDR3 region has the DNA TGTGCCAGCAGCCTACCACTAGCGGGGGGAGGCAATGAGCAGTTCTTC. This encodes CASSLPLAGGGNEQFF.

The rearrangement joins TRBV5-4 to TRBJ1-2, with TRBD1 matching 8 bases. CDR1 and CDR2 (germline): SGHNT, YYREEE (reference sequence). V lost 4 bases, J lost 8 bases, and 16 bases stayed unmatched. The CDR3 consists of 16 residues. CDR3 coding DNA: TGTGCCAGCAGCCCGCAGATTGGACAGGGAGGAAAGGGCTACACCTTC. This codes for CASSPQIGQGGKGYTF.

The V and J genes are TRBV7-2 and TRBJ2-7, with TRBD1 as a possible D gene (6 bases). This CDR3 region has 14 residues. Germline lookup yields CDR1 SGHTA and CDR2 FQGNSA. V shed 3 bases and J shed 1 base, with 10 bases lying between them. The CDR3 sequence: CASSFRRGSYEQYF. CDR3 bases: TGTGCCAGCAGCTTTCGTAGGGGGTCCTACGAGCAGTACTTC.

The chain links TRBV2 to TRBJ1-3, with D possibly matching TRBD1 (6 bases). CDR3 length: 15 amino acids. With 0 bases removed from V and 8 bases from J, the gap between germline ends came to 14 bases. Per the germline V gene, CDR1 is SNHLY and CDR2 is FYNNEI. DNA for the CDR3: TGTGCCAGCAGTGAAGCGGACAGTAGGTGGGACACCATATATTTT. It yields the protein CASSEADSRWDTIYF.

This clone appeared once. This chain joins TRBV2 and TRBJ2-2, with TRBD1 as a possible D gene (5 bases). CDR3 length: 15 amino acids. The V end lost 5 bases, the J end lost 6 bases, and 16 bases lay between the germline ends. The germline CDR1 and CDR2 sequences are SNHLY and FYNNEI. CDR3 sequence (DNA): TGTGCCAGCAGTTCACAAGGAGTGGGGCCCGGGGAGCTGTTTTTT. This sequence encodes CASSSQGVGPGELFF.

The chain combines TRBV6-5 with TRBJ1-1; D is unresolved. This CDR3 has 13 amino acids. Trimming removed 7 bases from V and 3 bases from J, with 12 bases in between. Per the germline V gene, CDR1 is MNHEY and CDR2 is SVGAGI. The CDR3 here is CASKRTADTEAFF. The CDR3 DNA reads TGTGCCAGCAAGAGAACAGCGGACACTGAAGCTTTCTTT.

The chain employs TRBV5-4 and TRBJ2-7; D may be TRBD1 (6 bases). Germline CDR1 and CDR2: SGHNT and YYREEE (reference sequence). The CDR3 totals 15 residues. With 2 bases removed from V and 0 bases from J, the gap between germline ends came to 12 bases. DNA of the CDR3: TGTGCCAGCAGCTTCGGACAGCCGAGCTCCTACGAGCAGTACTTC. Residues: CASSFGQPSSYEQYF.

As DNA, the CDR3 is TGTGCCAGCAGCTTAGGCGGGGTTGCTGAAGCTTTCTTT. Its protein product is CASSLGGVAEAFF. The chain has TRBV7-2 and TRBJ1-1; the D is unclear. V gave up 1 base and J gave up 6 bases, with 9 bases separating them. The CDR3 runs 13 residues. Germline V gene sequence: CDR1 SGHTA, CDR2 FQGNSA.

The chain combines TRBV7-3 with TRBJ2-1; 15 bases fit TRBD2. Trimming at V came to 3 bases and at J to 0 bases, leaving 6 bases not matched to a gene. The CDR3 runs to 19 residues. The germline CDR1 and CDR2 sequences are SGHTA and FQGTGA. CDR3 region: CASSFPGTSGGTSYNEQFF. The CDR3 nucleotides read TGTGCCAGCAGCTTCCCCGGGACTAGCGGGGGGACCTCCTACAATGAGCAGTTCTTC.

This chain links TRBV11-3 with TRBJ2-7, with a tentative D call TRBD1 (5 bases). CDR1 is SGHNT and CDR2 is YENEEA in the germline V gene. This CDR3 comprises 15 residues. V lost 2 bases to trimming and J lost 0 bases, with 11 bases between them. Here the CDR3 reads CASSLLARDSYEQYF. The CDR3 region has the DNA TGTGCCAGCAGCTTATTGGCCAGGGACTCCTACGAGCAGTACTTC.

The gene calls are TRBV28 and TRBJ2-5, with 7 bases identical to TRBD1. J lost 1 base, V lost 4 bases, and 9 bases had no gene match. Germline CDR1 reads MDHEN; CDR2 reads SYDVKM. The CDR3 has 16 residues. The CDR3 region has the DNA TGTGCCAGCAGTTCCCGGGACAGAACCATCCAAGAGACCCAGTACTTC. It codes for CASSSRDRTIQETQYF.

The chain has TRBV19 and TRBJ1-4, with D possibly being TRBD1 (6 bases). V lost 6 bases, J lost 3 bases, and 11 bases lay in between. The germline V gene has CDR1 LNHDA and CDR2 SQIVND (reference sequence). This CDR3 has 14 amino acids. The CDR3 spells CASRFGTPNEKLFF. The DNA of the CDR3 is TGTGCCAGTAGGTTCGGGACACCTAATGAAAAACTGTTTTTT.

This chain joins TRBV27 and TRBJ1-1, with D uncertain. This CDR3 has 14 amino acids. V was pared by 2 bases and J by 4 bases, with 11 bases between. Germline V gene lookup returns CDR1 MNHEY and CDR2 SMNVEV (reference sequence). Here the CDR3 reads CASSLNGLTTEAFF. The CDR3 DNA reads TGTGCCAGCAGTTTAAACGGTCTAACCACTGAAGCTTTCTTT.

CDR3 amino acids: CASSGQRNQPQHF. The CDR3 DNA follows: TGTGCCAGCAGTGGACAGCGAAATCAGCCCCAGCATTTT. The rearrangement uses TRBV12-3 or TRBV12-4 and TRBJ1-5; D is perhaps TRBD1 (6 bases). Trimming removed 5 bases at V and 4 bases at J, with 9 bases between. The CDR3 is made up of 13 amino acids.

This clone was observed a single time. The chain employs TRBV6-5 and TRBJ1-1, with D unresolved. V lost 5 bases to trimming and J lost 0 bases, with 13 bases between them. The germline V gene has CDR1 MNHEY and CDR2 SVGAGI. The CDR3 runs 15 residues. In DNA, the CDR3 is TGTGCCAGCAGTAGCCCGGGTATTATGAACACTGAAGCTTTCTTT. This sequence encodes CASSSPGIMNTEAFF.

J is TRBJ1-2 and V is TRBV14; tentative D call: TRBD1 (6 bases). Germline CDR1 and CDR2: SGHDN and FVKESK. This CDR3 has 15 residues. Trimming removed 0 bases from V and 7 bases from J, with 15 bases in between. CDR3 coding DNA: TGTGCCAGCAGCCAAGATCGGGGGGCCAGGGCTGGCTACACCTTC. Translating it yields CASSQDRGARAGYTF.

The genes are TRBV24-1 and TRBJ2-3; 9 nucleotides line up with TRBD2. CDR3 length equals 20 residues. V lost 7 bases and J lost 4; bases outside the gene matches: 23. From germline, CDR1 is KGHDR and CDR2 SFDVKD. In DNA form, the CDR3 reads TGTGCCACCAGCTTGGGCGGGAGCGGGGGGCCCGGAGTTGGGGCAGATACGCAGTATTTT. Translation: CATSLGGSGGPGVGADTQYF.